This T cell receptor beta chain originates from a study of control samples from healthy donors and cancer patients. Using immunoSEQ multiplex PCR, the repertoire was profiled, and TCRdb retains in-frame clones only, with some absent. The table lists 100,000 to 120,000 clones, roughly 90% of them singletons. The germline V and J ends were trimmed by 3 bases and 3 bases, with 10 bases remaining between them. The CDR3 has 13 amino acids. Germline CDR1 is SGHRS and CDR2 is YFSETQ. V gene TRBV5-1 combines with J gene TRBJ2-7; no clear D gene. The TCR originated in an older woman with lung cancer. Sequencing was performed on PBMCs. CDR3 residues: CASSSVMGYEQYF. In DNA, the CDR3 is TGCGCCAGCAGCTCGGTTATGGGCTACGAGCAGTACTTC.